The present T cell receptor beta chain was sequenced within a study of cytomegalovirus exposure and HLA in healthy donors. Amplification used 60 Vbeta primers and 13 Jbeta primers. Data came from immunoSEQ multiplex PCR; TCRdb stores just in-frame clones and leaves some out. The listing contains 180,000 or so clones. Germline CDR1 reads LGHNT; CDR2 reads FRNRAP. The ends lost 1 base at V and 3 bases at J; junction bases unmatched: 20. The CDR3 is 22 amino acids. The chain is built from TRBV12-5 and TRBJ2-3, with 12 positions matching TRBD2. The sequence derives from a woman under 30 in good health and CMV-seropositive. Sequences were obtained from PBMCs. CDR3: CASGLAPKPSGLAGTLTDTQYF. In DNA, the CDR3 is TGTGCTAGTGGTTTGGCCCCTAAACCCTCGGGACTAGCGGGCACGCTTACAGATACGCAGTATTTT.